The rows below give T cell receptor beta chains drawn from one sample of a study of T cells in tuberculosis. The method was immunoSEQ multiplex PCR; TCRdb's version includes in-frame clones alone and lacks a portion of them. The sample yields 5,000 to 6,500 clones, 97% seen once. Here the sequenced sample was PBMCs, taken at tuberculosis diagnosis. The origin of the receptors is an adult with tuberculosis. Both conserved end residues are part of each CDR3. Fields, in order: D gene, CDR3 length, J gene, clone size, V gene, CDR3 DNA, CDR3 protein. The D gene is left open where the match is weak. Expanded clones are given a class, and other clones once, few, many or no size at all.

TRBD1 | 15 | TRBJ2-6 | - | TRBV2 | TGTGCCAGTAGCTTCGACAGGGCTGGGGCCAACGTCCTGACTTTC | CASSFDRAGANVLTF
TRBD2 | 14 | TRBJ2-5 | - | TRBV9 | TGTGCCAGCAGTGTCGGACTAGCAATCGAGACCCAGTACTTC | CASSVGLAIETQYF
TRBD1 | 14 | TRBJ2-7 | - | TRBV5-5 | TGTGCCAGCAGCCTCGACAGGGTTCTTGGCGAGCAGTACTTC | CASSLDRVLGEQYF
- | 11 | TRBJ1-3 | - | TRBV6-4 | TGTGCCAGCAGATACAGCAACACCATATATTTT | CASRYSNTIYF
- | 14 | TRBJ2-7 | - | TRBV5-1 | TGCGCCAGCAGCATAGGGACTTCCCTCTACGAGCAGTACTTC | CASSIGTSLYEQYF
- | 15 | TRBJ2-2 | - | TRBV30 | TGTGCCTGGTCGCCAGGGGTGAGATTAACCGGGGAGCTGTTTTTT | CAWSPGVRLTGELFF
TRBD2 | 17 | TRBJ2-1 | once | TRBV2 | TGTGCCAGCAGTGAAAGTCGCGTTGGGACTAGCGGCAATGAGCAGTTCTTC | CASSESRVGTSGNEQFF
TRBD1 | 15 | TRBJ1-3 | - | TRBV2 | TGTGCCAGCAGCCTCGACAGGGGCTCTGGAAACACCATATATTTT | CASSLDRGSGNTIYF
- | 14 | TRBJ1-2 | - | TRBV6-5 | TGTGCCAGCAGAGACAGAGTAGCTAACTATGGCTACACCTTC | CASRDRVANYGYTF
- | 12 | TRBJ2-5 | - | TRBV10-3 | TGTGCCATCGGCGGGTTAGAAGAGACCCAGTACTTC | CAIGGLEETQYF
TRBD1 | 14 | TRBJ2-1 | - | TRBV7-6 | TGTGCCAGCAGCCCACCGGGACAGCACAATGAGCAGTTCTTC | CASSPPGQHNEQFF
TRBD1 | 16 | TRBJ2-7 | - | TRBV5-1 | TGCGCCAGCAGCTTGGGTCTCGGGACAGCCCTCGGCGAGCAGTACTTC | CASSLGLGTALGEQYF
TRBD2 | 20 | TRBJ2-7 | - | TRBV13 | TGTGCCAGCAGCTTAGGGTACCGACTAGCGGGGGCGTCGCGGCTATACGAGCAGTACTTC | CASSLGYRLAGASRLYEQYF
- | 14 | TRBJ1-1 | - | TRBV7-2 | TGTGCCAGCAGCCCGCGACGCGGGAACACTGAAGCTTTCTTT | CASSPRRGNTEAFF
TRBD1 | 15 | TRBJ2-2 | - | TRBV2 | TGTGCCAGCAGTCGTGGGACAGCGAACACCGGGGAGCTGTTTTTT | CASSRGTANTGELFF
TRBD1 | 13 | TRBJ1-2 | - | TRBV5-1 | TGCGCCAGCAGTACACAGGGGGCGGATGGCTACACCTTC | CASSTQGADGYTF
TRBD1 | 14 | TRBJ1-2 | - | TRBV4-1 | TGCGCCAGCAGCCAAAGGGACAGTTTCTATGGCTACACCTTC | CASSQRDSFYGYTF
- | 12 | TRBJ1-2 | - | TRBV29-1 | TGCAGCGTCTCCCAGGGGCAATATGGCTACACCTTC | CSVSQGQYGYTF
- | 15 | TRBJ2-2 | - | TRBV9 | TGTGCCAGCAGCTTTACAGGGACCGACACCGGGGAGCTGTTTTTT | CASSFTGTDTGELFF
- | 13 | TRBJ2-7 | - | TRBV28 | TGTGCCAGCAGTTTATACAGCTCCTACGAGCAGTACTTC | CASSLYSSYEQYF
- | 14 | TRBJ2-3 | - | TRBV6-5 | TGTGCCAGCAGGGCAGTGACAAGCACAGATACGCAGTATTTT | CASRAVTSTDTQYF
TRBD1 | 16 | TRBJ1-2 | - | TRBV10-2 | TGCGCCAGCAGTGGGGCCAGCGGACAGGGAGTGTATGGCTACACCTTC | CASSGASGQGVYGYTF
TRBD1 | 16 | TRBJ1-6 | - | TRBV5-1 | TGCGCCAGCAGCCCAACGGACAGGGCCTATAATTCACCCCTCCACTTT | CASSPTDRAYNSPLHF
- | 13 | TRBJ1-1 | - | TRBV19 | TGTGCCAGTAGGAAGGAGGTGAACACTGAAGCTTTCTTT | CASRKEVNTEAFF
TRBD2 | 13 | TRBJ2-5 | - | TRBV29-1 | TGCAGCGGCAGACTAGCGGTAGAAGAGACCCAGTACTTC | CSGRLAVEETQYF
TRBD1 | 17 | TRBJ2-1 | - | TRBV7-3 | TGTGCCAGCAGTTCCCATCTTAGGGACAGGGAAAACAATGAGCAGTTCTTC | CASSSHLRDRENNEQFF
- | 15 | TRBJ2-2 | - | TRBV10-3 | TGTGCATGTCGCCGGGCAGCGGAGGACACCGGGGAGCTGTTTTTT | CACRRAAEDTGELFF
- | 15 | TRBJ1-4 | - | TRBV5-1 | TGCGCCAGCAGCTCCCAGGGAAGCCCTTACGAAAAACTGTTTTTT | CASSSQGSPYEKLFF
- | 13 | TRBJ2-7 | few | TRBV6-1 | TGTGCCAGCAGTGATTACAGCTCTTACGAGCAGTACTTC | CASSDYSSYEQYF
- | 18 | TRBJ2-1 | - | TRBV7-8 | TGTGCCAGCAGCTTAGCCCCAACAGCGGCGAGCTCCTACAATGAGCAGTTCTTC | CASSLAPTAASSYNEQFF
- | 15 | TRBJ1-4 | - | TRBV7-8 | TGTGCCAGCACCGTAGGCGGCAGGGGTCTGGAAAAACTGTTTTTT | CASTVGGRGLEKLFF
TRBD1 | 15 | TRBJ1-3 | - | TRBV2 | TGTGCCAGCAGTGAAGCGACAGGGTGGGGAAACACCATATATTTT | CASSEATGWGNTIYF
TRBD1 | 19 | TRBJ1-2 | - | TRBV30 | TGTGCCTGGAGTGTACGTCATCGGGACAGGGGGCGCAGGGACTATGGCTACACCTTC | CAWSVRHRDRGRRDYGYTF
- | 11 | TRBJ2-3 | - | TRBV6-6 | TGTGCCAGCAGTCGGGGGGATACGCAGTATTTT | CASSRGDTQYF
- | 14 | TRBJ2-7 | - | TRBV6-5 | TGTGCCAGCACCAAGTCAGGGGCCGGATACGAGCAGTACTTC | CASTKSGAGYEQYF
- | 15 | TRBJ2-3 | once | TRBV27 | TGTGCCAGCAGTACCCGACAGGCCAGCACAGATACGCAGTATTTT | CASSTRQASTDTQYF